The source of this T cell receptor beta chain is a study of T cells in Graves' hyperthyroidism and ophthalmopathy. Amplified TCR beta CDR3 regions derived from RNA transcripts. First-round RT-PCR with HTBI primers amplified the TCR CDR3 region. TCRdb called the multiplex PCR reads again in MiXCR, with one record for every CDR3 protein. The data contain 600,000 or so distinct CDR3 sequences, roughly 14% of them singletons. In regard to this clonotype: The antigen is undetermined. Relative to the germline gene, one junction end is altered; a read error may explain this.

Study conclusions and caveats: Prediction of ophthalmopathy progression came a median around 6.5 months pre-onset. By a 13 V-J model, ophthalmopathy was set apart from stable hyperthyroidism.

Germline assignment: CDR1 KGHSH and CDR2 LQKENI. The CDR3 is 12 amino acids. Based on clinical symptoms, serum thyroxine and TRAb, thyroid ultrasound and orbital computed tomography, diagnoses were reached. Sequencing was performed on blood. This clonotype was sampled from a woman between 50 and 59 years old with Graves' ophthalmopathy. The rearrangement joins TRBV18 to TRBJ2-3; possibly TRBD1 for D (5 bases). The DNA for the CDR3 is TGTGCCAGCTCAAGGTACACAGGTACGCAGTATTTT. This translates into CASSRYTGTQYF. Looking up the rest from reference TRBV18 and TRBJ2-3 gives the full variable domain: NAGVMQNPRHLVRRRGQEARLRCSPMKGHSHVYWYRQLPEEGLKFMVYLQKENIIDESGMPKERFSAEFPKEGPSILRIQQVVRGDSAAYFCASSRYTGTQYFGPGTRLTVL.